These 6 T cell receptor beta chains were sequenced from one sample in a study of shared T cell receptors in the human thymus. Clones were read by immunoSEQ multiplex PCR, and TCRdb kept only the in-frame ones, dropping some. The data hold about 660,000 clones, with around 87% observed a single time. These data were likewise used in another study, on human thymus T cells.

Sequenced material: thymocytes. Receptors were obtained from a boy under three years old with a congenital heart defect.

This clone was picked up a small number of times. The chain has TRBV11-2 and TRBJ2-3, with D possibly TRBD1 on 5 matching bases. This CDR3 region has 14 residues. Per germline, CDR1 SGHAT and CDR2 FQNNGV. V was trimmed by 2 bases and J by 2 bases, leaving 8 bases between them. The CDR3 region has the DNA TGTGCCAGCAGCTTACACAGGTACACAGATACGCAGTATTTT. Translating it yields CASSLHRYTDTQYF.

This clone appeared once. The gene calls are TRBV11-3 and TRBJ2-3, with 9 bases matching TRBD1. Losses at the gene ends were 6 bases for V and 4 bases for J; bases not matched to a gene: 2. CDR1 and CDR2 (germline): SGHNT, YENEEA. There are 13 residues in the CDR3. The CDR3 DNA reads as TGTGCCAGCAGACGGACAGGGGCAGATACGCAGTATTTT. Translated, it gives CASRRTGADTQYF.

The rearrangement joins TRBV12-5 to TRBJ1-2; D gene unclear. Per the germline V gene, CDR1 is LGHNT and CDR2 is FRNRAP. CDR3 length: 14 residues. Trimming removed 0 bases from V and 4 bases from J, with 9 bases in between. This CDR3 is CASGLVPGPYGYTF. The CDR3 nucleotides read TGTGCTAGTGGTTTGGTACCGGGTCCCTATGGCTACACCTTC.

CDR3 loop: CAIGTGTGHGYTF. Here the CDR3 DNA reads TGTGCCATCGGTACCGGGACAGGGCACGGCTACACCTTC. The chain has TRBV10-3 and TRBJ1-2; 9 positions agree with TRBD1. This CDR3 region has 13 residues. The trim removed 8 bases at V and 8 bases at J, leaving 9 bases unmatched. Germline values: CDR1 ENHRY, CDR2 SYGVKD.

This rearrangement joins TRBV27 to TRBJ1-1; 7 nucleotides align to TRBD1. The germline CDR1 and CDR2 sequences are MNHEY and SMNVEV (reference sequence). The CDR3 is 16 amino acids. J lost 2 bases, V lost 8 bases, and 14 bases had no gene match. The CDR3 DNA sequence: TGTGCCAGCCCTAACCGGGACAGAGAACCCAACACTGAAGCTTTCTTT. It specifies CASPNRDREPNTEAFF.

The chain couples TRBV18 to TRBJ1-3, with TRBD1 as a possible D gene (6 bases). V gave up 5 bases and J gave up 4 bases, with 15 bases separating them. The CDR3 runs 15 residues. Germline V gene sequence: CDR1 KGHSH, CDR2 LQKENI. CDR3 nucleotide sequence: TGTGCCAGCTCAGAACAGGGACGGAGCGGAAACACCATATATTTT. It specifies CASSEQGRSGNTIYF. The whole variable domain, remainder taken from reference TRBV18 and TRBJ1-3, is NAGVMQNPRHLVRRRGQEARLRCSPMKGHSHVYWYRQLPEEGLKFMVYLQKENIIDESGMPKERFSAEFPKEGPSILRIQQVVRGDSAAYFCASSEQGRSGNTIYFGEGSWLTVV.